This section outlines one T cell receptor (beta chain) sequence together with its context. Germline V gene sequence: CDR1 SGDLS, CDR2 YYNGEE. The CDR3 loop spans 17 amino acids. The trim removed 3 bases at V and 7 bases at J, leaving 15 bases unmatched. Per the original data handling: By means of reference gene primer amplification, nucleated cell counts were estimated. Clones were read by immunoSEQ multiplex PCR, and TCRdb kept only the in-frame ones, dropping some. D and trimming were read from the DNA, whereas the V and J calls and clone size are those reported in that table. Here the sample spans some 120,000 clones, 75% to 90% being singletons. The data belong to a study of blood T cell repertoires in COVID-19.

What was sequenced was PBMCs or T cells enriched from blood (not recorded which). This chain connects TRBV9 to TRBJ1-4, with 7 bases identical to TRBD1. This TCR derives from a man under 40 who had recovered from COVID-19. The CDR3 nucleotides read TGTGCCAGCAGCGCCCGTAGGGACAGCACCGGGGCTGAAAAACTGTTTTTT. This translates into CASSARRDSTGAEKLFF.